The subject of this entry is one TCR beta chain. Antigen specificity is unknown. Blood sampling took place at baseline, cycle 4 day 1, and cycle 7 day 1. This specimen comes from a study of OX40 agonist ivuxolimab in advanced cancers. On the study more broadly: Ivuxolimab is a fully human IgG2 antibody that activates OX40 (CD134). Under the entry rules, prior anti-PD-1, anti-PD-L1 or anti-CTLA-4 therapy was allowed, and approximately 36% had some. Study-level points and caveats: Clonal expansion from baseline to week 6 occurred in both CD4+ and CD8+ T cells.

After removal of 5 bases from V and 5 bases from J, the junction contained 14 bases not matched to a gene. Germline CDR1 SGHVS, CDR2 FQNEAQ. CDR3 length equals 17 residues. The repertoire was sequenced with immunoSEQ multiplex PCR; TCRdb's copy has only in-frame clones and lacks some. The table has over 25,000 clones, around nine tenths seen once; the top ten hold about 30%. Sequences were derived from CD4+ or CD8+ T cells sorted from blood, sampled in a trial of the OX40 agonist ivuxolimab. This clonotype was sampled from an adult with an advanced solid tumor such as melanoma, head and neck, liver or kidney cancer. V usage is TRBV7-8 and J usage is TRBJ1-5, with TRBD1 matching over 8 bases. As DNA, the CDR3 is TGTGCCAGCAGCCTCGACTACCCCGGGACAGGTTATCAGCCCCAGCATTTT. Protein: CASSLDYPGTGYQPQHF.